The rows below give T cell receptor beta chains drawn from one sample of a study of blood T cell repertoires in COVID-19. The method was immunoSEQ multiplex PCR; TCRdb's version includes in-frame clones alone and lacks a portion of them. This table holds about 230,000 clones, about nine tenths found once. Material: PBMCs or T cells enriched from blood (not recorded which). The source is a woman aged 25 to 39 with acute COVID-19. Each CDR3 is given with its conserved first and last residue. The D gene is left open where the match is weak. Part of the rows lack a size; the others show once, few, many or a class for expanded clones.

TRBJ2-7 | - | - | TRBV12-5 | TGTGCTAGTGGTTTGGGGCGGGGACCGACCTACGAGCAGTACTTC | CASGLGRGPTYEQYF
TRBJ1-1 | - | - | TRBV5-5 | TGTGCCAGCAGCTTGGGGACGGGAAACACTGAAGCTTTCTTT | CASSLGTGNTEAFF
TRBJ2-2 | TRBD1 | - | TRBV4-3 | TGCGCCAGCAGCCAGGAAAGGACAGGGTTCACCGGGGAGCTGTTTTTT | CASSQERTGFTGELFF
TRBJ1-3 | TRBD1 | - | TRBV27 | TGTGCCAGCAGTTTATTTTGGACAGGCGGCCTTAGCTCTGGAAACACCATATATTTT | CASSLFWTGGLSSGNTIYF
TRBJ2-3 | TRBD2 | - | TRBV10-3 | TGTGCCAGCGGGAGCGGGGTGTCCACAGATACGCAGTATTTT | CASGSGVSTDTQYF
TRBJ2-2 | TRBD2 | few | TRBV24-1 | TGTGCCACCAGTGTAAGCGGGGGGAACACCGGGGAGCTGTTTTTT | CATSVSGGNTGELFF
TRBJ1-2 | TRBD1 | - | TRBV9 | TGTGCCAGCAGCGTGTTCCGGGACAGGGGCCCGTTTTATGGCTACACCTTC | CASSVFRDRGPFYGYTF
TRBJ2-2 | - | - | TRBV7-2 | TGTGCCAGCGGGCGTTTAACAGGGCGAAACACCGGGGAGCTGTTTTTT | CASGRLTGRNTGELFF
TRBJ2-5 | - | - | TRBV5-5 | TGTGCCAGCAGACCCGGCTGGGCGGGGGAGACCCAGTACTTC | CASRPGWAGETQYF
TRBJ2-6 | TRBD1 | - | TRBV3-1/TRBV3-2 | TGTGCCAGCAGCTCTGGGGACAGGGCTGGGGCCAACGTCCTGACTTTC | CASSSGDRAGANVLTF
TRBJ1-1 | - | - | TRBV20-1 | TGCAGTGCTAGTCTACCCCAGCAGGGGACGAACACTGAAGCTTTCTTT | CSASLPQQGTNTEAFF
TRBJ2-1 | - | - | TRBV5-4 | TGTGCCAGCAGCGTGGACAGAAACAATGAGCAGTTCTTC | CASSVDRNNEQFF
TRBJ1-1 | - | - | TRBV19 | TGTGCCAGTAGTCCAACGGCAGGGGCTGAGACTGAAGCTTTCTTT | CASSPTAGAETEAFF
TRBJ2-1 | - | - | TRBV14 | TGTGCCAGCAGCAAAGGGGAGAGACCGTACAATGAGCAGTTCTTC | CASSKGERPYNEQFF
TRBJ1-5 | - | - | TRBV5-8 | TGTGCCAGCAGCGATCGCCAGGGGCTCTCCAATCAGCCCCAGCATTTT | CASSDRQGLSNQPQHF
TRBJ1-2 | - | once | TRBV18 | TGTGCCAGCTCACCACCCCAGGAAAACTATGGCTACACCTTC | CASSPPQENYGYTF
TRBJ1-1 | - | - | TRBV7-9 | TGTGCCAGCAGCTTATCAGGGAACACTGAAGCTTTCTTT | CASSLSGNTEAFF
TRBJ2-1 | - | - | TRBV11-2 | TGTGCCAGCAGCCCTCCCGGCGTCAGGGGCGGCAATGAGCAGTTCTTC | CASSPPGVRGGNEQFF
TRBJ2-1 | TRBD2 | - | TRBV7-2 | TGTGCCAGCAATACCGGACTAGCGGAAACTTACAATGAGCAGTTCTTC | CASNTGLAETYNEQFF
TRBJ1-5 | - | - | TRBV2 | TGTGCCAGCATGACACTAGCCAATCAGCCCCAGCATTTT | CASMTLANQPQHF
TRBJ1-5 | TRBD1 | - | TRBV4-1 | TGCGCCAGCAGCCAAACAGGGGTACATCAGCCCCAGCATTTT | CASSQTGVHQPQHF
TRBJ1-4 | TRBD1 | - | TRBV4-3 | TGCGCCAGCAGCCAAGATAAAGGGGGCCCTGAAAAACTGTTTTTT | CASSQDKGGPEKLFF
TRBJ2-7 | - | - | TRBV9 | TGTGCCAGCAGCGTAGATTTTCTACAGGGAATTATCTACGAGCAGTACTTC | CASSVDFLQGIIYEQYF
TRBJ2-7 | TRBD1 | - | TRBV10-3 | TGTGCCATCTCCGACAGGGGGACAGACGAGCAGTACTTC | CAISDRGTDEQYF
TRBJ1-2 | - | once | TRBV2 | TGTGCCAGCAGTGATCCAGGAACCTTTGTCTATGGCTACACCTTC | CASSDPGTFVYGYTF
TRBJ2-3 | TRBD2 | - | TRBV5-1 | TGCGCCAGCAGCGTAGGACCCGGGGGGGATACGCAGTATTTT | CASSVGPGGDTQYF
TRBJ2-7 | TRBD1 | - | TRBV6-5 | TGTGCCAGCAGTTACGGACAGGGGCCCTCCTACGAGCAGTACTTC | CASSYGQGPSYEQYF
TRBJ1-2 | - | - | TRBV27 | TGTGCCAGCAGTTTAGAGGCGAGACAGGCAACAAACTATGGCTACACCTTC | CASSLEARQATNYGYTF
TRBJ1-1 | TRBD1 | - | TRBV27 | TGTGCCAGCAGTGCTGACAGGGGGATGAACACTGAAGCTTTCTTT | CASSADRGMNTEAFF
TRBJ1-6 | - | - | TRBV23-1 | TGCGCCAGCAGTCAATCGGGCACAACAGGGATAAGCTCCTATAATTCACCCCTCCACTTT | CASSQSGTTGISSYNSPLHF
TRBJ1-2 | - | - | TRBV9 | TGTGCCAGCAGCGAGAAACAGGGAGGGTATGGCTACACCTTC | CASSEKQGGYGYTF
TRBJ1-2 | - | few | TRBV5-5 | TGTGCCAGCAGCTTGGGAACCGACAGTTGGGGCTACACCTTC | CASSLGTDSWGYTF
TRBJ1-5 | TRBD1 | - | TRBV7-9 | TGTGCCAGCAGCTTAGGGACAGGGAGATTCAATCAGCCCCAGCATTTT | CASSLGTGRFNQPQHF
TRBJ2-1 | - | - | TRBV6-5 | TGTGCCAGCTATAGATATGAGCAGTTCTTC | CASYRYEQFF
TRBJ2-7 | - | - | TRBV14 | TGTGCCAGCAGCCAAGGATTCCTGCCAGGTCGCCACGAGCAGTACTTC | CASSQGFLPGRHEQYF
TRBJ2-3 | TRBD2 | - | TRBV5-1 | TGCGCCAGCAGCTCCAAACTAGCGGGGGGGCCGGATACGCAGTATTTT | CASSSKLAGGPDTQYF
TRBJ1-2 | - | - | TRBV20-1 | TGCAGTGCCCCTCAGGGGGGCTACACCTTC | CSAPQGGYTF
TRBJ1-5 | - | - | TRBV6-5 | TGTGCCAGCAGACCCCCCAGCGGTCAGCCCCAGCATTTT | CASRPPSGQPQHF
TRBJ2-3 | - | - | TRBV6-1 | TGTGCCAGCAGTGAATGGTCCTCGGCGGGGGCGGGAGATACGCAGTATTTT | CASSEWSSAGAGDTQYF
TRBJ1-4 | TRBD1 | - | TRBV9 | TGTGCCAGCAGCTCCTACAATACCGGACAGGGACGAAGGGGAGAACTGTTTTTT | CASSSYNTGQGRRGELFF
TRBJ1-5 | TRBD1 | - | TRBV7-9 | TGTGCCAGCAGCCTCGCAGGGGGGCCTAGCAATCAGCCCCAGCATTTT | CASSLAGGPSNQPQHF
TRBJ1-5 | TRBD1 | - | TRBV2 | TGTGCCAGCAGTGAATGGGACAGGGTCAATCAGCCCCAGCATTTT | CASSEWDRVNQPQHF
TRBJ1-1 | TRBD1 | - | TRBV4-1 | TGCGCCAGCAGCCTCCAGACAGGGAGGTTGAACACTGAAGCTTTCTTT | CASSLQTGRLNTEAFF
TRBJ1-1 | - | - | TRBV7-9 | TGTGCCAGCAGCTTAGAGGGGCCCACTGAAGCTTTCTTT | CASSLEGPTEAFF
TRBJ2-1 | - | few | TRBV5-1 | TGCGCCAGCAGTTCTCAGGGGCCGCTCCGAAATGAGCAGTTCTTC | CASSSQGPLRNEQFF
TRBJ1-1 | - | - | TRBV10-3 | TGTGCCATCAGTGAGTCACGGACAGAAAACACTGAAGCTTTCTTT | CAISESRTENTEAFF
TRBJ2-7 | - | - | TRBV7-2 | TGTGCCAGCAGCTGGGACTCGCAGGCCTACGAGCAGTACTTC | CASSWDSQAYEQYF
TRBJ2-1 | TRBD2 | - | TRBV5-4 | TGTGCCAGCGGGATTGGGCGGGGGGCAGTAGATGAGCAGTTCTTC | CASGIGRGAVDEQFF
TRBJ1-5 | - | - | TRBV28 | TGTGCCAGCAGTTTACCCGGGGGTGGGCAGCCCCAGCATTTT | CASSLPGGGQPQHF
TRBJ1-2 | - | once | TRBV7-2 | TGTGCCAGCAGCTTAGCGGCCGGGGGGCCGGGTGGCTACACCTTC | CASSLAAGGPGGYTF
TRBJ1-2 | TRBD1 | - | TRBV2 | TGTGCCAGCAGCCCCCTCGACAGGGTAAATGGCTACACCTTC | CASSPLDRVNGYTF
TRBJ1-2 | - | - | TRBV6-5 | TGTGCCAGCAGTTACCAACATGGTTTAAGTAACTATGGCTACACCTTC | CASSYQHGLSNYGYTF
TRBJ1-1 | TRBD1 | once | TRBV28 | TGTGCCAGCAGACAGGACAGGGGTCTTGCTGAAGCTTTCTTT | CASRQDRGLAEAFF
TRBJ1-2 | - | - | TRBV5-1 | TGCGCCAGCGCAGCGACAGCTAACTATGGCTACACCTTC | CASAATANYGYTF
TRBJ1-5 | - | - | TRBV5-4 | TGTGCCAGCAGCTTCGGGGGACGGGATCAGCCCCAGCATTTT | CASSFGGRDQPQHF
TRBJ1-2 | TRBD1 | - | TRBV30 | TGTGCCTGGAGCCAAGTCACAGGGGGATTTGGCTACACCTTC | CAWSQVTGGFGYTF
TRBJ2-3 | - | once | TRBV7-2 | TGTGCCAGCAGCTTAGCTCCTGCCGGGGGCACAGATACGCAGTATTTT | CASSLAPAGGTDTQYF